Following are 13 T cell receptor beta chains from one sample sequenced in a study of cytomegalovirus exposure and HLA in healthy donors. TCRdb's copy holds only in-frame clones and misses some; the assay was immunoSEQ multiplex PCR. The sample yields 60,000 to 80,000 clones, just under 95% seen once. The sequenced material came from PBMCs. These receptors were obtained from a woman under 30 in good health and CMV-seropositive.

The V and J genes are TRBV5-4 and TRBJ2-1; 15 bases are a match to TRBD2. V was clipped by 4 bases and J by 4 bases; unmatched bases: 6. The germline CDR1 and CDR2 sequences are SGHNT and YYREEE (reference sequence). This CDR3 has 17 residues. CDR3 sequence (DNA): TGTGCCAGCAGCACCGGGACTAGCGGGAGGCTGTACAATGAGCAGTTCTTC. It is translated as CASSTGTSGRLYNEQFF.

The chain couples TRBV6-5 to TRBJ2-1; 11 nucleotides agree with TRBD2. The CDR3 loop spans 15 amino acids. J lost 8 bases, V lost 4 bases, and 7 bases had no gene match. The germline V gene has CDR1 MNHEY and CDR2 SVGAGI. In nucleotides, the CDR3 is TGTGCCAGCAGTTCATTTAGCGGGAGGGCAGATGAGCAGTTCTTC. Translating gives CASSSFSGRADEQFF.

The rearrangement uses TRBV28 and TRBJ1-1; D uncertain. CDR1 and CDR2 (germline): MDHEN, SYDVKM. The CDR3 totals 17 residues. Trimming took 2 bases from V and 0 from J, leaving 16 bases between them. CDR3 DNA: TGTGCCAGCAGTTTACTCGCAGGCCCGACCATGAACACTGAAGCTTTCTTT. Translation gives CASSLLAGPTMNTEAFF. Complete variable domain (other parts from reference TRBV28 and TRBJ1-1): DVKVTQSSRYLVKRTGEKVFLECVQDMDHENMFWYRQDPGLGLRLIYFSYDVKMKEKGDIPEGYSVSREKKERFSLILESASTNQTSMYLCASSLLAGPTMNTEAFFGQGTRLTVV.

This sequence joins TRBV30 and TRBJ2-1; 11 nucleotides agree with TRBD2. This CDR3 has 15 residues. V was pared by 3 bases and J by 9 bases, with 10 bases of the junction left unmatched. Germline V gene data show CDR1 as GTSNPN and CDR2 as SVGIG (reference sequence). CDR3 protein: CAWSPGASGRSEQFF. The CDR3 coding sequence is TGTGCCTGGAGCCCCGGGGCTAGCGGGAGGTCTGAGCAGTTCTTC.

The CDR3: CASSPPGDYGYTF. The CDR3 region has the DNA TGTGCCAGCAGCCCACCGGGGGACTATGGCTACACCTTC. V and J are TRBV7-9 and TRBJ1-2, with a weak D call TRBD1 (5 bases). V dropped 5 bases and J dropped 3 bases, with 10 bases sitting between them. The CDR3 is 13 amino acids. Germline V gives CDR1 SEHNR, CDR2 FQNEAQ (reference sequence). The full variable domain, in which reference TRBV7-9 and TRBJ1-2 provide the parts outside the CDR3, is DTGVSQNPRHKITKRGQNVTFRCDPISEHNRLYWYRQTLGQGPEFLTYFQNEAQLEKSRLLSDRFSAERPKGSFSTLEIQRTEQGDSAMYLCASSPPGDYGYTFGSGTRLTVV.

The chain recombines TRBV5-1 with TRBJ2-5; D gene uncertain. Germline V gene lookup returns CDR1 SGHRS and CDR2 YFSETQ. V lost 1 base, J lost 0 bases, and 4 bases lay in between. This CDR3 is built from 13 residues. CDR3 in amino acids: CASSLSNQETQYF. Written as DNA, the CDR3 is TGCGCCAGCAGCTTGTCAAACCAAGAGACCCAGTACTTC.

Here the CDR3 reads CASSSPQGSLMEAFF. The CDR3 DNA is TGTGCCAGCAGTTCCCCCCAGGGGTCATTGATGGAAGCTTTCTTT. The chain has TRBV28 and TRBJ1-1; perhaps TRBD1 as D (6 bases). CDR3 size: 15 residues. The germline gives CDR1 MDHEN, CDR2 SYDVKM. V dropped 4 bases and J dropped 8 bases, with 20 bases sitting between them. The complete variable domain, with remaining parts taken from reference TRBV28 and TRBJ1-1, reads DVKVTQSSRYLVKRTGEKVFLECVQDMDHENMFWYRQDPGLGLRLIYFSYDVKMKEKGDIPEGYSVSREKKERFSLILESASTNQTSMYLCASSSPQGSLMEAFFGQGTRLTVV.

The chain combines TRBV2 with TRBJ2-6; TRBD1 agrees at 8 bases. The germline CDR1 and CDR2 sequences are SNHLY and FYNNEI. The CDR3 length is 16 residues. V lost 7 bases and J lost 0; bases outside the gene matches: 5. This CDR3 is CASNRDRTSGANVLTF. The CDR3, as DNA: TGTGCCAGCAACCGGGACAGGACCTCTGGGGCCAACGTCCTGACTTTC.

The genes are TRBV29-1 and TRBJ2-1; 11 bases agree with TRBD1. V lost 4 bases to trimming and J lost 2 bases; unmatched junction nucleotides: 4. The CDR3 totals 15 residues. The germline V gene encodes CDR1 SQVTM and CDR2 ANQGSEA. The CDR3 loop reads CSVVDRGLTYNEQFF. The CDR3 DNA reads TGCAGCGTTGTGGACAGGGGGCTCACCTACAATGAGCAGTTCTTC.

V is TRBV5-8 and J is TRBJ2-1; 7 bases are a match to TRBD2. Germline V gene data show CDR1 as SGHTS and CDR2 as YDEGEE. V shed 1 base, J shed 3 bases, and the junction held 4 bases outside the gene matches. This CDR3 has 15 residues. CDR3 in amino acids: CASSLISGYYNEQFF. The DNA of the CDR3 is TGTGCCAGCAGCTTGATTAGCGGGTACTACAATGAGCAGTTCTTC.

The chain carries TRBV7-2 and TRBJ2-1, with D maybe TRBD1 (5 bases). The germline V gene has CDR1 SGHTA and CDR2 FQGNSA. V lost 2 bases and J lost 7, with 18 bases in between. This CDR3 spans 16 amino acids. The CDR3 sequence: CASSLLDGAFRNEQFF. The CDR3 DNA follows: TGTGCCAGCAGCTTATTGGATGGGGCTTTTAGGAATGAGCAGTTCTTC.

This sequence joins TRBV27 and TRBJ2-2; 7 nucleotides line up with TRBD1. The length of the CDR3 is 18 residues. Germline assignment: CDR1 MNHEY and CDR2 SMNVEV (reference sequence). The junction had 10 bases not matched to a gene; V was cut back by 3 bases and J by 0 bases. In DNA form, the CDR3 reads TGTGCCAGCAGTTTGGTTACAGGGGTCCTTTCGAACACCGGGGAGCTGTTTTTT. Its translation: CASSLVTGVLSNTGELFF.

This chain connects TRBV6-1 to TRBJ1-2; TRBD1 aligns across 7 bases. V dropped 2 bases and J dropped 2; count of bases not matched to a gene: 5. The CDR3 has 15 residues. The V gene's germline CDR1 is MNHNS and CDR2 SASEGT. CDR3 DNA: TGTGCCAGCAGTGAAACCCCGGGACAGAACTATGGCTACACCTTC. This codes for CASSETPGQNYGYTF.